Each of the 30 T cell receptor beta chains below was sequenced from the same sample in a study of blood T cell repertoires in COVID-19. Method: immunoSEQ multiplex PCR; TCRdb's copy keeps in-frame clones and lacks some. The sample carries 260,000 or so clones, 75% to 85% recorded once. The source material was peripheral blood. The receptor set was obtained from a woman aged 70-85 years with acute or convalescent COVID-19.

A few counts support this clone. The chain carries TRBV2 and TRBJ1-2, with TRBD1 as a possible D gene (5 bases). There are 12 residues in the CDR3. Germline assignment: CDR1 SNHLY and CDR2 FYNNEI. The V end lost 4 bases, the J end lost 3 bases, and 6 bases lay between the germline ends. CDR3 loop: CASSATDYGYTF. CDR3 in DNA: TGTGCCAGCAGTGCGACAGACTATGGCTACACCTTC.

The chain joins TRBV6-5 to TRBJ1-1; D is perhaps TRBD1 (6 bases). The CDR3 sequence is 15 residues long. V gave up 5 bases and J gave up 0 bases, with 13 bases separating them. In germline, CDR1 is MNHEY, CDR2 SVGAGI. CDR3 in DNA: TGTGCCAGCAGTAGGCCAGGGGTGCTGAACACTGAAGCTTTCTTT. As protein: CASSRPGVLNTEAFF.

The chain links TRBV9 to TRBJ1-1; 10 positions agree with TRBD1. The CDR3 loop spans 15 amino acids. Per germline, CDR1 SGDLS and CDR2 YYNGEE. Germline trimming cut 3 bases from V and 4 bases from J; bases unmatched to any gene: 6. The CDR3 sequence: CASSADRGRGTEAFF. Here the CDR3 DNA reads TGTGCCAGCAGCGCGGACAGGGGGAGAGGCACTGAAGCTTTCTTT.

The chain couples TRBV6-5 to TRBJ2-4, with D maybe TRBD1 (6 bases). The CDR3 extends over 15 amino acids. CDR1 and CDR2 from the germline V gene are MNHEY and SVGAGI. The ends were cut back, 6 bases at V and 6 bases at J, with 18 bases in the middle. The CDR3 DNA sequence: TGTGCCAGCAGCCCGCCGGCAGGGGAAGGAAACATTCAGTACTTC. Its translation: CASSPPAGEGNIQYF.

The sample holds a few counts of this clone. The V and J genes are TRBV30 and TRBJ1-3; 7 nucleotides align to TRBD1. The V and J ends lost 5 bases and 0 bases, in that order; junction bases with no gene match: 7. CDR3 size: 15 residues. Germline loops: CDR1 GTSNPN, CDR2 SVGIG (reference sequence). CDR3 sequence (DNA): TGTGCCTGGGCGGACAGGAGCGTCTCTGGAAACACCATATATTTT. Protein: CAWADRSVSGNTIYF.

The rearrangement links TRBV5-1 to TRBJ1-5, with 8 nucleotides matching TRBD1. Germline V gene lookup returns CDR1 SGHRS and CDR2 YFSETQ. This CDR3 has 15 residues. The V and J ends lost 2 bases and 7 bases, in that order; junction bases with no gene match: 8. Here the CDR3 DNA reads TGCGCCAGCAGCTTAGACGACAGGGGAAACCAGCCCCAGCATTTT. Translated: CASSLDDRGNQPQHF.

V usage is TRBV18 and J usage is TRBJ1-2; D is perhaps TRBD1 (6 bases). Germline values: CDR1 KGHSH, CDR2 LQKENI. V was trimmed by 4 bases and J by 3 bases, leaving 18 bases between them. This CDR3 has 16 residues. The CDR3 spells CASSLSGTLGDYGYTF. The CDR3 DNA sequence: TGTGCCAGCTCACTATCCGGGACACTCGGGGACTATGGCTACACCTTC.

The genes are TRBV2 and TRBJ1-3, with D possibly TRBD1 on 6 matching bases. Germline values: CDR1 SNHLY, CDR2 FYNNEI. Trimming pared 7 bases from V and 4 bases from J, leaving 11 bases between. The CDR3 totals 13 residues. The CDR3: CASITGPGNTIYF. Written as DNA, the CDR3 is TGTGCCAGCATTACAGGGCCCGGAAACACCATATATTTT.

This sequence joins TRBV21-1 and TRBJ2-3; the DNA was not used to check the table's D call, TRBD1. TRBV21-1 is a listed pseudogene. The CDR3 totals 18 residues. CDR3 loop: CASSKALIGRGRTDTQYF. CDR3 sequence (DNA): TGTGCCAGCAGCAAAGCGCTTATAGGCAGGGGGCGCACAGATACGCAGTATTTT.

This clone occurred a few times. The chain links TRBV2 to TRBJ1-3, with D tentatively TRBD1 (6 bases). The CDR3 spans 14 residues. Per the germline V gene, CDR1 is SNHLY and CDR2 is FYNNEI. V was pared by 3 bases and J by 4 bases, with 10 bases between. CDR3 sequence: CASSEYGQGNTIYF. CDR3 coding DNA: TGTGCCAGCAGTGAGTACGGACAGGGAAACACCATATATTTT.

The chain is built from TRBV5-4 and TRBJ1-1; 10 nucleotides line up with TRBD1. With V trimmed by 4 bases and J by 4 bases, 4 bases remained unmatched. This CDR3 is built from 14 residues. Germline CDR1 reads SGHNT; CDR2 reads YYREEE (reference sequence). Here the CDR3 reads CASSPGQGGTEAFF. CDR3 sequence (DNA): TGTGCCAGCAGCCCCGGACAGGGGGGCACTGAAGCTTTCTTT.

The chain employs TRBV12-3 or TRBV12-4 and TRBJ2-1; D unresolved. The CDR3 sequence is 12 residues long. Trimming removed 1 base from V and 6 bases from J, with 4 bases in between. CDR3 coding DNA: TGTGCCAGCAGTTTAGACAGCAATGAGCAGTTCTTC. It specifies CASSLDSNEQFF.

The rearrangement links TRBV6-5 to TRBJ2-5; 13 nucleotides align to TRBD2. V lost 7 bases, J lost 2 bases, and 4 bases stayed unmatched. Germline V gene lookup returns CDR1 MNHEY and CDR2 SVGAGI. This CDR3 comprises 15 residues. The CDR3 spells CASNRLAGGQETQYF. The CDR3 DNA reads as TGTGCCAGCAATCGACTAGCGGGGGGACAAGAGACCCAGTACTTC.

This clone came up once. The chain joins TRBV19 to TRBJ2-1; D may be TRBD2 (5 bases). Germline V gene lookup returns CDR1 LNHDA and CDR2 SQIVND (reference sequence). This CDR3 has 15 amino acids. CDR3 residues: CANRPPGSSYNEQFF. The CDR3 bases are TGTGCGAATAGACCGCCGGGGAGCTCCTACAATGAGCAGTTCTTC.

The gene calls are TRBV6-4 and TRBJ1-4; weak D call: TRBD1 (6 bases). Trimming removed 8 bases from V and 7 bases from J, with 20 bases in between. CDR1 is MRHNA and CDR2 is SNTAGT in the germline V gene. The CDR3 is made up of 15 amino acids. DNA for the CDR3: TGTGCCAGCTTTTTGGGGGGGGCATCTCGTGAAAAACTGTTTTTT. Encoded protein: CASFLGGASREKLFF.

The chain uses TRBV27 and TRBJ1-1; possible D gene TRBD1, 6 bases. This CDR3 comprises 15 residues. In germline, CDR1 is MNHEY, CDR2 SMNVEV (reference sequence). With 3 bases removed from V and 5 bases from J, the gap between germline ends came to 16 bases. CDR3: CASSLNRALRTEAFF. DNA of the CDR3: TGTGCCAGCAGTTTGAACAGGGCCTTAAGAACTGAAGCTTTCTTT.

The chain links TRBV5-1 to TRBJ2-7; 10 nucleotides agree with TRBD1. V lost 5 bases to trimming and J lost 2 bases; unmatched junction nucleotides: 4. The germline CDR1 and CDR2 sequences are SGHRS and YFSETQ. The CDR3 is made up of 14 amino acids. The CDR3 DNA reads TGCGCCAGCAGATCCGGGACAGGGGCCTACGAGCAGTACTTC. Amino acid sequence: CASRSGTGAYEQYF.

This clone occurred a few times. J is TRBJ1-4 and V is TRBV21-1; the D call of TRBD1 is as the table states it, not checked on the DNA. TRBV21-1 has pseudogene status. The CDR3 runs 13 residues. This CDR3 reads CAKQVATNEKLFF. The CDR3 DNA is TGTGCCAAACAGGTAGCAACTAATGAAAAACTGTTTTTT.

The V and J genes are TRBV5-4 and TRBJ1-1; D is ambiguous. CDR3 length: 15 residues. Trimming left V 0 bases short and J 4 bases short, with 13 bases between. Germline V lookup: CDR1 SGHNT, CDR2 YYREEE (reference sequence). For the CDR3, the DNA is TGTGCCAGCAGCTTGGGGGGTCGGGAGGGCACTGAAGCTTTCTTT. It encodes CASSLGGREGTEAFF.

The gene calls are TRBV27 and TRBJ2-2, with D tentatively TRBD1 (5 bases). This CDR3 spans 16 amino acids. V lost 7 bases to trimming and J lost 5 bases, with 20 bases between them. Germline values: CDR1 MNHEY, CDR2 SMNVEV (reference sequence). CDR3 amino acids: CASINKNRIGTGELFF. As DNA, the CDR3 is TGTGCCAGCATAAATAAAAACAGGATTGGGACCGGGGAGCTGTTTTTT.

J is TRBJ1-4 and V is TRBV6-5; TRBD1 matches at 7 bases. CDR1 and CDR2 (germline): MNHEY, SVGAGI. The CDR3 extends over 15 amino acids. Losses at the gene ends were 6 bases for V and 6 bases for J; bases not matched to a gene: 10. The CDR3 loop reads CASSTPTGLYEKLFF. CDR3 nucleotides: TGTGCCAGCAGCACCCCGACAGGGCTATATGAAAAACTGTTTTTT.

This rearrangement joins TRBV7-2 to TRBJ1-1; D is perhaps TRBD1 (5 bases). V lost 5 bases, J lost 0 bases, and 10 bases lay in between. The germline V gene encodes CDR1 SGHTA and CDR2 FQGNSA. The CDR3 loop spans 14 amino acids. The CDR3 loop reads CASSGRQLNTEAFF. DNA for the CDR3: TGTGCCAGCAGCGGCAGACAGTTGAACACTGAAGCTTTCTTT.

The V and J genes are TRBV5-1 and TRBJ1-4; D call uncertain. This CDR3 comprises 16 residues. Germline V lookup: CDR1 SGHRS, CDR2 YFSETQ. Trimming pared 0 bases from V and 4 bases from J, leaving 13 bases between. CDR3 sequence (DNA): TGCGCCAGCAGCTTGGGGGTCGAACAGAGTAATGAAAAACTGTTTTTT. It yields the protein CASSLGVEQSNEKLFF.

The chain links TRBV4-1 to TRBJ2-3; 8 bases line up with TRBD2. Germline loops: CDR1 MGHRA, CDR2 YSYEKL. The V segment lost 1 base and the J segment 2 bases; nucleotides outside the gene matches: 8. CDR3 length: 17 amino acids. The CDR3 region has the DNA TGCGCCAGCAGCCAAGGCGTTTCGGGGGGGTTCACAGATACGCAGTATTTT. This encodes CASSQGVSGGFTDTQYF.

The table lists this clone with a count of one. The chain uses TRBV6-5 and TRBJ2-1; D may be TRBD2 (5 bases). The germline V gene encodes CDR1 MNHEY and CDR2 SVGAGI. V lost 0 bases, J lost 8 bases, and 17 bases lay in between. The CDR3 spans 16 residues. The CDR3: CASSYSSAGFSDEQFF. CDR3 DNA sequence: TGTGCCAGCAGTTACTCGAGTGCGGGTTTTAGCGATGAGCAGTTCTTC.

This clone came up many times. This rearrangement joins TRBV19 to TRBJ1-5, with 7 bases aligning to TRBD1. The CDR3 has 14 residues. V was clipped by 5 bases and J by 7 bases; unmatched bases: 8. CDR1 is LNHDA and CDR2 is SQIVND in the germline V gene (reference sequence). The DNA for the CDR3 is TGTGCCAGTAGTTTCCAGGGGGACCGGCAGCCCCAGCATTTT. Its protein is CASSFQGDRQPQHF. Full variable domain (rest looked up from reference TRBV19 and TRBJ1-5): DGGITQSPKYLFRKEGQNVTLSCEQNLNHDAMYWYRQDPGQGLRLIYYSQIVNDFQKGDIAEGYSVSREKKESFPLTVTSAQKNPTAFYLCASSFQGDRQPQHFGDGTRLSIL.

This clone was recorded a few times. This chain uses TRBV11-2 with TRBJ2-3, with 9 positions matching TRBD2. CDR1 and CDR2 (germline): SGHAT, FQNNGV. CDR3 length equals 16 residues. V trimming: 1 base; J trimming: 1 base; junction bases outside the gene matches: 3. The CDR3 nucleotides read TGTGCCAGCAGCTTAGTGGCTAGCGGGGGCACAGATACGCAGTATTTT. Its translation is CASSLVASGGTDTQYF.

The chain is built from TRBV25-1 and TRBJ1-2; D remains unclear. This CDR3 is built from 13 residues. Trimming pared 5 bases from V and 6 bases from J, leaving 13 bases between. Germline CDR1 is MGHDK and CDR2 is SYGVNS. The CDR3 DNA reads TGTGCCAGCAGTATGTACAGCCTAAATGGCTACACCTTC. It yields the protein CASSMYSLNGYTF.

The gene calls are TRBV28 and TRBJ1-1; D is undetermined. CDR3 length: 13 amino acids. CDR1 and CDR2 (germline): MDHEN, SYDVKM. Trimming shortened V by 6 bases and J by 3 bases, and 11 bases separated the two germline ends. DNA for the CDR3: TGTGCCAGCAGACCCACCGGGGACACTGAAGCTTTCTTT. Translated: CASRPTGDTEAFF.

The chain links TRBV6-2 or TRBV6-3 to TRBJ1-6; a weak D match, TRBD1 (5 bases). CDR1 and CDR2 (germline): MNHEY, SVGEGT. V lost 2 bases, J lost 0 bases, and 8 bases lay in between. The CDR3 runs 16 residues. The CDR3 reads CASSYGGGSYNSPLHF. In DNA form, the CDR3 reads TGTGCCAGCAGTTACGGCGGGGGCTCCTATAATTCACCCCTCCACTTT.